This entry concerns a single T cell receptor (beta chain). The sample comes from a study of blood T cell repertoires in COVID-19. Across the study: Samples came from the United States, Italy and Spain, spanning acute and convalescent COVID-19. T cells, B-cell-depleted T cells, or PBMCs supplied cDNA or gDNA.

Sequencing used immunoSEQ multiplex PCR; TCRdb keeps in-frame clones, though not all of them. The data hold about 270,000 clones, with 88% observed a single time. V shed 2 bases and J shed 6 bases, with 14 bases lying between them. The CDR3 length is 14 residues. Per the germline V gene, CDR1 is SGHRS and CDR2 is YFSETQ. Those enrolled, adults aged roughly 18 to 89 years, came from roughly 23 US areas. This sequence was found in a woman aged 60-70 years in a cohort exposed to, infected with or recovered from COVID-19 (not recorded which). V is TRBV5-1 and J is TRBJ1-2; D may be TRBD1 (6 bases). Material for sequencing was PBMCs or T cells enriched from blood (not recorded which). CDR3 loop: CASSFPHRVDGYTF. The CDR3 bases are TGCGCCAGCAGCTTTCCCCACAGGGTAGATGGCTACACCTTC.